This is a list of T cell receptor beta chains from one sample in a study of OX40 agonist ivuxolimab in advanced cancers. Produced via immunoSEQ multiplex PCR; TCRdb's table is partial and in-frame only. The sample consists of around 80,000 clones, roughly 90% of them appearing once. The material was CD4+ or CD8+ T cells sorted from blood, obtained in a trial of the OX40 agonist ivuxolimab. Every receptor here comes from an adult with an advanced solid tumor such as melanoma, head and neck, liver or kidney cancer. CDR3s include the opening cysteine and the closing phenylalanine or tryptophan. D genes are given only for firm matches. Size values are once, few and many counts, or a class for expanded clones, and some rows have none.

abundance	d_gene	j_gene	v_gene	CDR3nt	CDR3aa
few	.	TRBJ1-6	TRBV6-6	TGTGCCAGCAGCCAACAGAATTCACCCCTCCACTTT	CASSQQNSPLHF
.	.	TRBJ1-3	TRBV9	TGTGCCAGCAGCGTCGGGCATCAGGGATCTGGAAACACCATATATTTT	CASSVGHQGSGNTIYF
.	.	TRBJ2-4	TRBV20-1	TGCAGTGCTAAGTCAAAGGCCATTCAGTACTTC	CSAKSKAIQYF
.	.	TRBJ1-5	TRBV19	TGTGCCAGTAACCCTGGACTGTATAGCAATCAGCCCCAGCATTTT	CASNPGLYSNQPQHF
.	.	TRBJ1-5	TRBV19	TGTGCCAGTAGTATCCGACGGAGGGGTCTAAGCAATCAGCCCCAGCATTTT	CASSIRRRGLSNQPQHF
.	TRBD2	TRBJ2-5	TRBV30	TGTGCCTGGAGAGGACTAGCTGGGGAGACCCAGTACTTC	CAWRGLAGETQYF
.	.	TRBJ1-1	TRBV9	TGTGCCAGCAGCGTAGGGCAAGGTGGTTCTGAAGCTTTCTTT	CASSVGQGGSEAFF
.	.	TRBJ1-6	TRBV10-3	TGTGCCATCAGTGAGTCCGGGCCTTCTCGTCTTGCCCTCCACTTT	CAISESGPSRLALHF
.	.	TRBJ1-3	TRBV15	TGTGCCACCAGCAGCTCTCCCCCCCATGGTGGAAACACCATATATTTT	CATSSSPPHGGNTIYF
.	.	TRBJ1-5	TRBV7-8	TGTGCCAGCAGCTTAGGGGCGGATCGGGGCAATCAGCCCCAGCATTTT	CASSLGADRGNQPQHF
.	.	TRBJ2-5	TRBV6-8	TGTGCCAGCAGTCCCCCGCAAGGCTCGGGAGAGACCCAGTACTTC	CASSPPQGSGETQYF
.	.	TRBJ2-7	TRBV10-3	TGTGCCATCAGTGAGTCCAGCTCCTACGAGCAGTACTTC	CAISESSSYEQYF
.	.	TRBJ1-4	TRBV6-1	TGTGCCAGCAGCCTAGACAGGAGTAATGAAAAACTGTTTTTT	CASSLDRSNEKLFF
.	.	TRBJ2-3	TRBV4-2	TGTGCCAGCAGCCAAGAGGGCAGTAGGGCAGATACGCAGTATTTT	CASSQEGSRADTQYF
.	.	TRBJ2-4	TRBV30	TGTGCCTGGAGGGGGTTAGCCAAAAACATTCAGTACTTC	CAWRGLAKNIQYF
.	TRBD1	TRBJ2-7	TRBV29-1	TGCAGCGTTGGACAGGGGAACTCCTACGAGCAGTACTTC	CSVGQGNSYEQYF
.	TRBD2	TRBJ2-2	TRBV19	TGTGCCAGTAGGAGGACTAGCGGGAGCGGCGGGGAGCTGTTTTTT	CASRRTSGSGGELFF
.	.	TRBJ1-1	TRBV27	TGTGCCAGCAGTTACAAAGTTAACACTGAAGCTTTCTTT	CASSYKVNTEAFF
.	TRBD2	TRBJ2-1	TRBV5-1	TGCGCCAGCAGCACGGGACTAGCGGGATACAATGAGCAGTTCTTC	CASSTGLAGYNEQFF
.	.	TRBJ2-1	TRBV9	TGTGCCAGCAGCGCCCTTAGCGAGAGCTCCTACAATGAGCAGTTCTTC	CASSALSESSYNEQFF
.	.	TRBJ1-4	TRBV5-4	TGTGCCAGCAGCTTGGTCGGGGTAAATGAAAAACTGTTTTTT	CASSLVGVNEKLFF
.	.	TRBJ2-7	TRBV30	TGTGCCTGGTCTCCGGGTTTCGAGCAGTACTTC	CAWSPGFEQYF
.	.	TRBJ2-2	TRBV5-1	TGCGCCAGCGTGTCGGGTTCTACGAACACCGGGGAGCTGTTTTTT	CASVSGSTNTGELFF